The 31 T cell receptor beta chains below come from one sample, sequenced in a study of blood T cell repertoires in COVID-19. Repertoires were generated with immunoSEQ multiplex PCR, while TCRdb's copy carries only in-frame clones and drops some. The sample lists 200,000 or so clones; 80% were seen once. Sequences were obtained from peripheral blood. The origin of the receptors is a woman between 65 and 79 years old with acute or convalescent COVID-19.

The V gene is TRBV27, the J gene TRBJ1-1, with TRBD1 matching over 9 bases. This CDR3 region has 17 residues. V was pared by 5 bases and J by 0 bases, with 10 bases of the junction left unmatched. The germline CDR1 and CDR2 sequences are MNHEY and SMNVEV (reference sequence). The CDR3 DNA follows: TGTGCCAGCAGTCGAAGGACAGGGGTCACCATGAACACTGAAGCTTTCTTT. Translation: CASSRRTGVTMNTEAFF.

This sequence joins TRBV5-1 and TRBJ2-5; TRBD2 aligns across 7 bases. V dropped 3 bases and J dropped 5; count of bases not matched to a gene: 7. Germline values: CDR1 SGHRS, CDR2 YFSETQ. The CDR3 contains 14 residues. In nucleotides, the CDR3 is TGCGCCAGCAGCTGGGGGGGATTGGGGGAGACCCAGTACTTC. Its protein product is CASSWGGLGETQYF.

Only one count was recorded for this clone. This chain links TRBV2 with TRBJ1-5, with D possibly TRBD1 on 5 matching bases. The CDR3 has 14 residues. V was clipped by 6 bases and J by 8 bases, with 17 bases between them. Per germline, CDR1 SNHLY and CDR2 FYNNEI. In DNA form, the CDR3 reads TGTGCCAGCAGAGGGGCCCTCCCGGTTGAGCCCCAGCATTTT. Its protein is CASRGALPVEPQHF.

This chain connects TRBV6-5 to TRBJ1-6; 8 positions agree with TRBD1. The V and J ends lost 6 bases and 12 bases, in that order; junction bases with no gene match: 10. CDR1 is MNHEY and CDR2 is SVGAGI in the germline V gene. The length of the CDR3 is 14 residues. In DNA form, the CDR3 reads TGTGCCAGCAGGGAGACAGGGGACTTCGGACCCCTCCACTTT. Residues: CASRETGDFGPLHF.

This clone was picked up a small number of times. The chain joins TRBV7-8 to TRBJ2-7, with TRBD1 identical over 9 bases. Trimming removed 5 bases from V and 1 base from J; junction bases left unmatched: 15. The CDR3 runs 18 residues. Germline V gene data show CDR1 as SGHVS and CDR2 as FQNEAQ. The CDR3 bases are TGTGCCAGCAGCCAATTCACCGGGACAGGGCCTCTTTCCTACGAGCAGTACTTC. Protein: CASSQFTGTGPLSYEQYF.

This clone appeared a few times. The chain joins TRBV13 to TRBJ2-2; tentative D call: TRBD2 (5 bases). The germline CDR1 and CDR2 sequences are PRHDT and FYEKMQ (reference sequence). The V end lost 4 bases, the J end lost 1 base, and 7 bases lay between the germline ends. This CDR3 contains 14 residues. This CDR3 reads CASSYRGNTGELFF. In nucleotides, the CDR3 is TGTGCCAGCAGCTACCGGGGGAACACCGGGGAGCTGTTTTTT.

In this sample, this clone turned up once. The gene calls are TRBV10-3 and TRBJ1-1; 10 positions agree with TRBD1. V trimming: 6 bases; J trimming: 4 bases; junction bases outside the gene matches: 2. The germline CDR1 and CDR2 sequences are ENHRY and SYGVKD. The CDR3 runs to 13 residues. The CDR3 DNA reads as TGTGCCATCAGCAGGACAGGGGGCACTGAAGCTTTCTTT. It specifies CAISRTGGTEAFF.

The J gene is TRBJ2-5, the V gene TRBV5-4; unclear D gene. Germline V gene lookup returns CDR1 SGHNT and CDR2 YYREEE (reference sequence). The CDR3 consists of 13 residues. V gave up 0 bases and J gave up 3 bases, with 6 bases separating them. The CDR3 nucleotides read TGTGCCAGCAGCTTGGGACAAGAAGAGACCCAGTACTTC. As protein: CASSLGQEETQYF.

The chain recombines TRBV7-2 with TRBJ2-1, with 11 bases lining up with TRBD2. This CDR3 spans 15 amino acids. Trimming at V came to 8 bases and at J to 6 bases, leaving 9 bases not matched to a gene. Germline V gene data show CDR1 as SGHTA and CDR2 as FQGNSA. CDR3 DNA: TGTGCCAGCGGCCTGGGGCTAGCGGGAGGCAATGAGCAGTTCTTC. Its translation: CASGLGLAGGNEQFF.

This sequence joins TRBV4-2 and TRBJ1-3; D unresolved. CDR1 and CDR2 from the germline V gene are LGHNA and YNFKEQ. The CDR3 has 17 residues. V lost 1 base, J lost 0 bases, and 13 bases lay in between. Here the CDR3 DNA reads TGTGCCAGCAGCCAAGGGTGGTACACCGACTCTGGAAACACCATATATTTT. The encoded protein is CASSQGWYTDSGNTIYF.

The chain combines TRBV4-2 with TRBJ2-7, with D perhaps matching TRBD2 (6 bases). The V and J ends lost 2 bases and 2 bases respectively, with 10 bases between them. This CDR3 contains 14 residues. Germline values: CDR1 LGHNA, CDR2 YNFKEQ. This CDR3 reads CASSQFGGAYEQYF. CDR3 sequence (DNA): TGTGCCAGCAGCCAATTCGGAGGGGCCTACGAGCAGTACTTC.

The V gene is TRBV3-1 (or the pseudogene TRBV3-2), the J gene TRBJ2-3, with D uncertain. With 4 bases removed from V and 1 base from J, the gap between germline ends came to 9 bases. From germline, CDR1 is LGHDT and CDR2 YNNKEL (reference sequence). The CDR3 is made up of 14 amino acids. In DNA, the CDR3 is TGTGCCAGCAGCCTTATTTCCGGCACAGATACGCAGTATTTT. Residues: CASSLISGTDTQYF.

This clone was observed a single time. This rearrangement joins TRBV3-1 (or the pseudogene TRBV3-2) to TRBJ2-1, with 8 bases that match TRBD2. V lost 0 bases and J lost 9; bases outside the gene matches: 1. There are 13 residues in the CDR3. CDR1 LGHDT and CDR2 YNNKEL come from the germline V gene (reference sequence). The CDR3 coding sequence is TGTGCCAGCAGCCAAGATAGCGGGGTTGAGCAGTTCTTC. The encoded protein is CASSQDSGVEQFF.

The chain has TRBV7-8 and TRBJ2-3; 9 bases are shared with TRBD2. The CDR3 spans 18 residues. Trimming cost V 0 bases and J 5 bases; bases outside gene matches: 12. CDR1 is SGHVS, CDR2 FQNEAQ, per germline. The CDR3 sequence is CASSLAGGASGTVDTQYF. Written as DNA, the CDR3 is TGTGCCAGCAGCTTAGCAGGAGGGGCTAGCGGGACAGTAGATACGCAGTATTTT. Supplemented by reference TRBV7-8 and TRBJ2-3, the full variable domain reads GAGVSQSPRYKVAKRGQDVALRCDPISGHVSLFWYQQALGQGPEFLTYFQNEAQLDKSGLPSDRFFAERPEGSVSTLKIQRTQQEDSAVYLCASSLAGGASGTVDTQYFGPGTRLTVL.

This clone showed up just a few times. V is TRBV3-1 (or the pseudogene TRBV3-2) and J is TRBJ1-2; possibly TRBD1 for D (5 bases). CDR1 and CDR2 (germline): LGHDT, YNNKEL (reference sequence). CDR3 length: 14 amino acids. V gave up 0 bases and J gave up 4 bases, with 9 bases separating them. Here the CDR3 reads CASSQDRQRYGYTF. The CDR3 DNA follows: TGTGCCAGCAGCCAAGATCGACAGCGCTATGGCTACACCTTC.

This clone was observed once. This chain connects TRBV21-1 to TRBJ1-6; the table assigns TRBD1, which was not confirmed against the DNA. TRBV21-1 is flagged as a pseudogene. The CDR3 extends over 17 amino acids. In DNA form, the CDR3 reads TGTGCCAGCAGCAACCCGGTCAGGGGCTCCTATAATTCACCCCTCCACTTT. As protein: CASSNPVRGSYNSPLHF.

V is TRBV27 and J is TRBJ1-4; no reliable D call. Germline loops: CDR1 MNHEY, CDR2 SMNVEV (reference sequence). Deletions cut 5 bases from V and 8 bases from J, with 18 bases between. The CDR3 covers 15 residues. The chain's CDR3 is CASSQTSRMLEKLFF. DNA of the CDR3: TGTGCCAGCAGTCAGACCTCTAGGATGTTAGAAAAACTGTTTTTT.

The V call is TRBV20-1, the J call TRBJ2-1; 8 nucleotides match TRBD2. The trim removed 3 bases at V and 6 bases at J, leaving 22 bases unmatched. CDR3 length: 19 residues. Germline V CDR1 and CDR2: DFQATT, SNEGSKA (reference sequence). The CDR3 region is CSASRRILAVPSWGNEQFF. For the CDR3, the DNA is TGCAGTGCTAGTCGGCGGATACTAGCGGTTCCCTCCTGGGGCAATGAGCAGTTCTTC.

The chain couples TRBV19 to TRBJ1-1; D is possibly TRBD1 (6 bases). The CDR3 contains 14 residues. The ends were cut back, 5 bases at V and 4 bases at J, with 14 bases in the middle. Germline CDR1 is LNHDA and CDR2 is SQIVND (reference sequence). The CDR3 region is CASSSRTESTEAFF. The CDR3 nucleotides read TGTGCCAGTAGTTCCCGGACAGAATCCACTGAAGCTTTCTTT.

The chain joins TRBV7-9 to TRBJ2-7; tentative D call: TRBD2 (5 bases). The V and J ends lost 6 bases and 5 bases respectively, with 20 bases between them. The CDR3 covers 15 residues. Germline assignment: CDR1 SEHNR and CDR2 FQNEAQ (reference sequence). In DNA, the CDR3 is TGTGCCAGCAGGGACGCGGGCCCCTACGCCGACGAGCAGTACTTC. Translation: CASRDAGPYADEQYF.

The CDR3 coding sequence is TGTGCCAGCAGCTTAGCGCGGGGGCGCGACACTGAAGCTTTCTTT. This translates into CASSLARGRDTEAFF. This chain uses TRBV7-9 with TRBJ1-1; D may be TRBD1 (6 bases). V was trimmed by 0 bases and J by 3 bases, leaving 11 bases between them. The CDR3 covers 15 residues. Per germline, CDR1 SEHNR and CDR2 FQNEAQ (reference sequence).

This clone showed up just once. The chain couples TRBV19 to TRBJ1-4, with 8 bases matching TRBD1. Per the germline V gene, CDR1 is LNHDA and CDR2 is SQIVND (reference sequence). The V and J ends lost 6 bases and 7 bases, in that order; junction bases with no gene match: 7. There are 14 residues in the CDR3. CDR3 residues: CASRIGTGGEKLFF. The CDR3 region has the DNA TGTGCCAGTAGAATCGGAACAGGGGGTGAAAAACTGTTTTTT.

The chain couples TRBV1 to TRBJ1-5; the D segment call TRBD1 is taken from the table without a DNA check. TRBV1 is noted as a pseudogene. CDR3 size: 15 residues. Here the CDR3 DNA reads TGCACCAGCAGCCCTACGGGACAGGGGGCTCAGCCCCAGCATTTT. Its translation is CTSSPTGQGAQPQHF.

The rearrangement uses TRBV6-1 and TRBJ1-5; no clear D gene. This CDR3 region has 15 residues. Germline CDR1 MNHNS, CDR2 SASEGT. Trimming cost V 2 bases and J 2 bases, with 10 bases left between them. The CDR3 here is CASSETGNRNQPQHF. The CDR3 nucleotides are TGTGCCAGCAGTGAAACCGGGAACCGCAATCAGCCCCAGCATTTT.

Here the CDR3 DNA reads TGTGCCAGCAGCAAAGGCGGGCGGGGGCGGACTGAAGCTTTCTTT. Its translation: CASSKGGRGRTEAFF. The chain is built from TRBV21-1 and TRBJ1-1. TRBV21-1 is a pseudogene. The CDR3 contains 15 residues.

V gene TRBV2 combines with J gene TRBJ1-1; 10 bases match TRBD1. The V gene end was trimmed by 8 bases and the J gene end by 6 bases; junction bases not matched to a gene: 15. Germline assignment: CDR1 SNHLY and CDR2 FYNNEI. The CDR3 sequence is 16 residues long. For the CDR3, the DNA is TGTGCCAGCCCCGGGGTAGACAGGGGGCGAGGCGCTGAAGCTTTCTTT. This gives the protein CASPGVDRGRGAEAFF.

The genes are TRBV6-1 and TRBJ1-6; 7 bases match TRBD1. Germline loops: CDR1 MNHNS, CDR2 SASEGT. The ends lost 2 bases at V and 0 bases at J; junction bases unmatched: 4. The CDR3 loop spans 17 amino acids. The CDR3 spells CASSELAGGSYNSPLHF. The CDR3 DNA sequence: TGTGCCAGCAGTGAACTGGCAGGGGGCTCCTATAATTCACCCCTCCACTTT.

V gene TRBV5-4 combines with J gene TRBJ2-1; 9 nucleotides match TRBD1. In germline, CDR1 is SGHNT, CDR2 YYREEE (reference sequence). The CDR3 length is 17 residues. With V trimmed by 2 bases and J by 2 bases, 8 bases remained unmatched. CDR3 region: CASSLGTGYFPYNEQFF. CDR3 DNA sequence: TGTGCCAGCAGCTTAGGGACAGGGTATTTCCCCTACAATGAGCAGTTCTTC.

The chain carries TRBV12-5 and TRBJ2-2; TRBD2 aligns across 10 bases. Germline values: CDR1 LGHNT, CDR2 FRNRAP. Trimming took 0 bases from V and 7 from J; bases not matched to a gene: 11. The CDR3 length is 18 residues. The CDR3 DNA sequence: TGTGCTAGTGGTTTGGTACCCGTAGCGGGAGGTTTCATCGGGGAGCTGTTTTTT. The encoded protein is CASGLVPVAGGFIGELFF.

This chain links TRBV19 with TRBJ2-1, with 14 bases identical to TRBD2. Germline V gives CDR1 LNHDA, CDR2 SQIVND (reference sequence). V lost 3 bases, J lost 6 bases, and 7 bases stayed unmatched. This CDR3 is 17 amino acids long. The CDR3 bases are TGTGCCAGTAGTATCGCTTCCGGGACTAGCGGGGGCAATGAGCAGTTCTTC. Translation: CASSIASGTSGGNEQFF. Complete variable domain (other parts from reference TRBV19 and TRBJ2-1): DGGITQSPKYLFRKEGQNVTLSCEQNLNHDAMYWYRQDPGQGLRLIYYSQIVNDFQKGDIAEGYSVSREKKESFPLTVTSAQKNPTAFYLCASSIASGTSGGNEQFFGPGTRLTVL.

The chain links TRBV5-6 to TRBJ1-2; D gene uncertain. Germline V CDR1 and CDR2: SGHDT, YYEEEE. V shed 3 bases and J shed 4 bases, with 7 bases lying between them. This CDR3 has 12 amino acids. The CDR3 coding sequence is TGTGCCAGCAGCTCCAGGATCTATGGCTACACCTTC. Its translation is CASSSRIYGYTF.